Below, 4 T cell receptor beta chains from the same sample are listed, as sequenced in a study of T cell repertoires in cytomegalovirus infection. TCRdb passed the reads through MiXCR, listing each CDR3 protein once. The table includes about 130,000 distinct CDR3 sequences, 30% to 40% detected once. These TCRs' antigens remain unknown. The input for sequencing was CD8+ T cells from cultured PBMCs, taken from culture after CMV antigen stimulation. The receptors derive from a human donor in good health (CMV status not recorded). Some clones in this sample may be carry-over from other donors' samples.

The rearrangement joins TRBV19 to TRBJ2-7; 8 positions match TRBD1. V was clipped by 4 bases and J by 5 bases; unmatched bases: 7. Looked up from germline, CDR1 is LNHDA and CDR2 is SQIVND (reference sequence). The CDR3 is 14 residues long. The DNA for the CDR3 is TGTGCCAGTAGTACAGGGGGCGCGCCACACGAGCAGTACTTC. Translation gives CASSTGGAPHEQYF.

This clonotype appeared a few times. This sequence joins TRBV2 and TRBJ2-5; D may be TRBD1 (5 bases). The CDR3 loop spans 12 amino acids. From germline, CDR1 is SNHLY and CDR2 FYNNEI. V lost 7 bases and J lost 5, with 11 bases in between. The CDR3 bases are TGTGCCAGCATTGGCAGGGTCGAGACCCAGTACTTC. It specifies CASIGRVETQYF.

On this clonotype: This may arise from a read error, as a much more abundant clone is one base away. This sequence joins TRBV7-2 and TRBJ2-5; 9 bases are shared with TRBD2. Germline V gene lookup returns CDR1 SGHTA and CDR2 FQGNSA. The length of the CDR3 is 18 residues. The CDR3 spells CASSLRTFLAGYQEIQYF. The CDR3 nucleotides read TGTGCCAGCAGCTTAAGAACGTTCCTAGCGGGATACCAAGAGATCCAGTACTTC.

This clonotype was seen only a few times. The CDR3 here is CASSWGGLAPSYNEQFF. The CDR3 nucleotides read TGTGCCAGCAGCTGGGGAGGGTTAGCACCCTCCTACAATGAGCAGTTCTTC. J is TRBJ2-1 and V is TRBV5-4; TRBD2 matches 7 bases. V shed 3 bases and J 0 bases; nucleotides not matched to a gene: 9. Germline V lookup: CDR1 SGHNT, CDR2 YYREEE (reference sequence). This CDR3 has 17 amino acids.